The TCR beta chain under discussion was sequenced for a study of T cell responses to AZD1222 COVID-19 vaccine. As regards this clone: The antigen is not known.

Using immunoSEQ multiplex PCR, the repertoire was profiled, and TCRdb retains in-frame clones only, with some absent. The sample carries roughly 180,000 clones, approximately 90% recorded once. J lost 12 bases, V lost 4 bases, and 4 bases had no gene match. The CDR3 length is 13 residues. CDR1 SGHTA and CDR2 FQGNSA come from the germline V gene. Overall study findings and caveats: Increases in Spike-specific TCR breadth and depth were seen after two AZD1222 doses.

The chain recombines TRBV7-2 with TRBJ2-1, with 12 bases identical to TRBD2. The receptor was derived from an adult who received the AZD1222 COVID-19 vaccine. Sequenced material: peripheral blood, taken 28 days after the second AZD1222 dose. The CDR3 loop is CASSWTSGEGQFF. CDR3 DNA: TGTGCCAGCAGCTGGACTAGCGGGGAGGGGCAGTTCTTC.